This T cell receptor (beta chain) emerged from a study of T-cell memory formation after mild COVID-19. Points from the study as a whole: Day 15 to 85 contracting clones showed balanced CD4/CD8; day 15 to 37 expanders favored CD4+.

Using its own MiXCR run on the 5' RACE reads, TCRdb lists one record per CDR3 protein. The sample lists 250,000 to 350,000 distinct CDR3 sequences; more than 15% were seen once. The CDR3 is 14 residues long. Germline V gene lookup returns CDR1 DFQATT and CDR2 SNEGSKA (reference sequence). V was pared by 3 bases and J by 10 bases, with 21 bases between. In this sample, this clonotype turned up many times. Its antigen is as yet unknown. The source is a man younger than 35 who had mild COVID-19 (a few samples of this study predate the infection). Cell type and time point are not known. The chain uses TRBV20-1 and TRBJ1-1; possible D gene TRBD1, 5 bases. Input material: PBMCs or a T cell subset sorted from them (not recorded which). This CDR3 is CSARGGEGSLVAFF. The DNA for the CDR3 is TGCAGTGCTAGGGGGGGTGAGGGCTCCCTAGTAGCTTTCTTT.